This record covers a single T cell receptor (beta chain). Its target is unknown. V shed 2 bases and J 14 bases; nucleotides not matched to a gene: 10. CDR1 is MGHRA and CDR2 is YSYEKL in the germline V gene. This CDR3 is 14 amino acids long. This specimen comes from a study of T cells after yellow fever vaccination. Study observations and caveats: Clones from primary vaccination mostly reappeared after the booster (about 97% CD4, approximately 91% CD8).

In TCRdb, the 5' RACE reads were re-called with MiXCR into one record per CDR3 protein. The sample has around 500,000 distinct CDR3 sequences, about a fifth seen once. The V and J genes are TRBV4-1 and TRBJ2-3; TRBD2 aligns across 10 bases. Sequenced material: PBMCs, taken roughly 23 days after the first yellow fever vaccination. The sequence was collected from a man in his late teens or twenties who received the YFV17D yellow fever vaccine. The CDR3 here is CASSQMVAGGPGYF. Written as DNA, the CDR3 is TGCGCCAGCAGCCAAATGGTAGCGGGGGGTCCGGGGTATTTT.